The next 2 T cell receptor beta chains were all read from a single sample in a study of response to subunit inactivated influenza vaccine. A single record per CDR3 protein comes from TCRdb applying MiXCR to the RT-PCR reads. The table has 800,000 to 1,000,000 distinct CDR3 sequences, 21% seen once. Source: PBMCs from blood, taken roughly 5 days after vaccination. The receptors were sampled from a man aged 50 to 59 who received an inactivated influenza vaccine.

The V and J genes are TRBV7-8 and TRBJ2-1, with D perhaps TRBD2 (5 bases). V lost 5 bases and J 4 bases, leaving 24 bases between the germline ends. Germline V gene data show CDR1 as SGHVS and CDR2 as FQNEAQ. This CDR3 spans 18 amino acids. In DNA form, the CDR3 reads TGTGCCAGCAGCCCCCCCGGCAAAGGCCCAACGGGGTACAATGAGCAGTTCTTC. This encodes CASSPPGKGPTGYNEQFF.

This chain joins TRBV20-1 and TRBJ2-7, with 7 bases that match TRBD1. V lost 3 bases to trimming and J lost 6 bases; unmatched junction nucleotides: 5. Germline V gene data show CDR1 as DFQATT and CDR2 as SNEGSKA (reference sequence). The CDR3 sequence is 12 residues long. CDR3 sequence: CSASQTGVEQYF. The CDR3 nucleotides read TGCAGTGCTAGCCAAACAGGGGTCGAGCAGTACTTC.